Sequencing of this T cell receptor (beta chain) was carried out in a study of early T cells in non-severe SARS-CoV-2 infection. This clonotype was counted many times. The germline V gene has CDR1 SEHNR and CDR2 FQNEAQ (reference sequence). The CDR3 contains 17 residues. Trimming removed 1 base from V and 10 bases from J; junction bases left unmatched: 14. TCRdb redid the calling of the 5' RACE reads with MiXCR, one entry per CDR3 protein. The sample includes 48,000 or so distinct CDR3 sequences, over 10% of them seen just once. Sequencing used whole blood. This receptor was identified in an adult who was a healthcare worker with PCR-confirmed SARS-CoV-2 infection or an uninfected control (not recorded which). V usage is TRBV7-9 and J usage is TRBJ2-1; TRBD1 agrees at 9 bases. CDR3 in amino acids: CASSLVPGQGNKREQFF. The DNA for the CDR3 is TGTGCCAGCAGCTTAGTTCCGGGACAGGGAAACAAACGCGAGCAGTTCTTC.